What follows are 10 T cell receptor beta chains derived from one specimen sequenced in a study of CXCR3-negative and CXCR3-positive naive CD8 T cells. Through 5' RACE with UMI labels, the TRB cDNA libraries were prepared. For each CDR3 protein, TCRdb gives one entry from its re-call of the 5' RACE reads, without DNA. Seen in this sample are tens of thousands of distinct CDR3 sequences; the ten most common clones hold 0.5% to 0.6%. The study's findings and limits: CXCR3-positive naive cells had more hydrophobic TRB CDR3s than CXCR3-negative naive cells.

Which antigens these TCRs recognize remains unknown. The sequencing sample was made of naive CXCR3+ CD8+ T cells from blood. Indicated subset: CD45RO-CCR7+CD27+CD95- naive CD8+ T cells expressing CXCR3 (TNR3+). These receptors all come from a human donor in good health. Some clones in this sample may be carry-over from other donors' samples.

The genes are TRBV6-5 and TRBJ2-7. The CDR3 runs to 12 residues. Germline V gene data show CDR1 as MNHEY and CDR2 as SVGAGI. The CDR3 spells CASSYWGGEQYF.

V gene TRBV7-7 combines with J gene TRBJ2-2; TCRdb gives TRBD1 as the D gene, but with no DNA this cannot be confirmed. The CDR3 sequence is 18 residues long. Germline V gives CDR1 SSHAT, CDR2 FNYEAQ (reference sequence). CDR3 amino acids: CASSRTWGGDPNTGELFF. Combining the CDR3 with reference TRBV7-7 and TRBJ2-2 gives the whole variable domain GAGVSQSPRYKVTKRGQDVTLRCDPISSHATLYWYQQALGQGPEFLTYFNYEAQPDKSGLPSDRFSAERPEGSISTLTIQRTEQRDSAMYRCASSRTWGGDPNTGELFFGEGSRLTVL.

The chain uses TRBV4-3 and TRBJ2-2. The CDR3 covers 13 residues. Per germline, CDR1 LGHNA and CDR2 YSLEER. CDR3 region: CASSTLTTGELFF.

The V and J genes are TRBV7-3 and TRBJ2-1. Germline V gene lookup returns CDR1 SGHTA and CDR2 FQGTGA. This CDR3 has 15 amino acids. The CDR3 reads CASSLSLSSYNEQFF.

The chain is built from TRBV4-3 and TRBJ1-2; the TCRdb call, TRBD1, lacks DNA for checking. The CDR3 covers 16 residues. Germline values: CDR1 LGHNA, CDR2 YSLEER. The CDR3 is CASSQLTGNLGNGYTF.

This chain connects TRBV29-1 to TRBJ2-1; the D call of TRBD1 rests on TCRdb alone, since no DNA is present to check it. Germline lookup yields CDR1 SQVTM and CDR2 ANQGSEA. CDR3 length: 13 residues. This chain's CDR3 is CSSRGEILNEQFF.

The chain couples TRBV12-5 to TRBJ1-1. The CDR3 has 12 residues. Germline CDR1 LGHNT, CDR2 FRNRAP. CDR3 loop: CASGFYPTEAFF.

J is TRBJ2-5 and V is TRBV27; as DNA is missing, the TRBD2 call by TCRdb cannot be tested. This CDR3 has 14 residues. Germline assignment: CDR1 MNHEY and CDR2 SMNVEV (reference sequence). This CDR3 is CASSWDAGLETQYF.

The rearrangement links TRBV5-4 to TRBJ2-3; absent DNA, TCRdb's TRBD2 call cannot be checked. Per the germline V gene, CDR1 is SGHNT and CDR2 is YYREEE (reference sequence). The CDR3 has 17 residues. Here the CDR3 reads CASSSDGTSGRSNTQYF.

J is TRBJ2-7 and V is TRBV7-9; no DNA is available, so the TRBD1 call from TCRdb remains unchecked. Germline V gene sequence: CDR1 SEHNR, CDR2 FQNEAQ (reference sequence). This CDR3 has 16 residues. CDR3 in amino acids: CASSSHATDRGREQYF.